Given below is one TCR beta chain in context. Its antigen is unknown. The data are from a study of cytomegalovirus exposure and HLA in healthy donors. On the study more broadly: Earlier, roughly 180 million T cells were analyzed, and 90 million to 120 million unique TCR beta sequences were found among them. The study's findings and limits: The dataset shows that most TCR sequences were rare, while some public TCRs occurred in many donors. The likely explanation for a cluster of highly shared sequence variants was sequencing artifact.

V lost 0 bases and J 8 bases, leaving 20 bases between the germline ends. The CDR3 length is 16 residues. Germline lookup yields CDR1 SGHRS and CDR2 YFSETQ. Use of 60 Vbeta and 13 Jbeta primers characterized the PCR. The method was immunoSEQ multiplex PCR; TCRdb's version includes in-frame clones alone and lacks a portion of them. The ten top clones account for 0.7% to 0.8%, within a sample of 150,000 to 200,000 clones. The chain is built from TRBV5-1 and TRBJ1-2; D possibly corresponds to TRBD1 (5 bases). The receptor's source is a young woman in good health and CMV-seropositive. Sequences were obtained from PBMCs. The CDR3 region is CASSLVWRQGLRGYTF. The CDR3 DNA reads TGCGCCAGCAGCTTGGTGTGGCGGCAGGGCCTTAGGGGCTACACCTTC.